This entry describes one TCR beta chain. What antigen it recognizes has not been identified. No much larger clone exists at a distance of one base, and base qualities are not known. These data are taken from a study of blood T cell repertoires in COVID-19 (dated by TCRdb to about 2020). For the wider study: The collaborator samples originated in the United States, Italy and Spain and spanned the acute and convalescent phases of COVID-19. The material from the prospective study consisted of cDNA or gDNA derived from T cells, B-cell-depleted T cells, or PBMCs. The dataset comprised deeply sampled blood TCRbeta repertoires from subjects exposed to, actively infected with, or recovered from COVID-19. The repertoires were released in a freely available public database intended as a resource for research on the immune response to SARS-CoV-2. Samples were obtained from the ongoing ImmuneRACE study (first 160 participants) and from 1,000 to 1,500 subjects provided by 6 global collaborators. A de-identified subject ID, COVID-19 status, age in years and sex were almost always included in the sample metadata. Where available, HLA class I and class II types were obtained from metadata supplied by the sample provider rather than from assay-based typing. Broad study findings and their caveats: The quantity of clinical and demographic metadata differed by source and by participant and was supplied without curation.

TCRbeta CDR3 regions were amplified from genomic DNA using the immunoSEQ Assay, a bias-controlled multiplex PCR. The authors processed their data as follows. The number of nucleated cells in each sample was estimated by amplification of reference gene primers within the assay. To quantify the absolute abundance of each unique TCRbeta CDR3 rearrangement, sequence reads were collapsed and filtered. For each sample, productive Simpson clonality was calculated as the square root of Simpson's diversity index over productive rearrangements. Entries here come from immuneACCESS through TCRdb and include only in-frame sequences with V and J called. Some clones fail to appear in such tables; in the studies checked, an unresolved V gene covers under half of the shortfall, and the cause of the remainder is unknown. The V and J calls and clone size were taken over from that table, and D and trimming were inferred from the DNA. Within this sample are around 280,000 clones, with around 88% of them counted one time only. The ten most abundant clones make up 5.5% to 7% of the sample.

The germline V end is reduced by 6 bases and the J end by 1 base; junction bases left unmatched: 10. CDR1 MRHNA and CDR2 SNTAGT are derived from the germline V gene. The CDR3 runs 18 residues from the cysteine to the phenylalanine. CDR3 DNA is the only sequence kept; it has 54 bases, read in frame from the first base. Participants in the prospective study were aged about 18 to 95 years, lived in about two dozen United States geographic areas, and enrolled through a virtual design. Cohort assignment in the prospective study relied on participant-reported clinical history from a screening survey and a study questionnaire. Recovered participants in ImmuneRACE Cohort 3 were defined by two consecutive negative NP/OP PCR tests, clearance by a healthcare professional, or resolution of symptoms. In the prospective study, mobile phlebotomists collected whole blood, serum and a nasopharyngeal or oropharyngeal swab from each participant. Participants in the prospective study had the option to provide additional blood draws and questionnaires over a roughly 2-month period. Prospective study blood samples were shipped either frozen or at room temperature before DNA extraction.

This receptor was identified in a woman in her forties who had recovered from COVID-19. This chain is built from TRBV6-4 and TRBJ2-6; 9 bases in the junction line up with TRBD1. Sequences were obtained from PBMCs or T cells enriched from blood (not recorded which). The sequenced DNA: TGTGCCAGCAGCTCCTACAGGGGGCGCCGGTCTGGGGCCAACGTCCTGACTTTC. Translated, this gives CASSSYRGRRSGANVLTF.